This entry lists 14 T cell receptor beta chains sequenced from one sample in a study of B cell selection in AIRE deficiency. Generated by immunoSEQ multiplex PCR, the TCRdb table keeps only in-frame clones and is missing some. Of about 20,000 clones in the sample, around 97% are singletons; the top ten hold roughly 0.29%. Conventional CD4 T cells were sorted as CD4+CD127+ cells. Sequenced material: conventional CD4+ T cells sorted from PBMCs. These receptors were taken from a human donor with AIRE deficiency.

CDR3 in amino acids: CASSQLGGSGELFF. CDR3 DNA: TGTGCCAGCAGCCAACTGGGGGGTTCCGGGGAGCTGTTTTTT. The rearrangement joins TRBV9 to TRBJ2-2, with a possible D match to TRBD2 (6 bases). CDR1 SGDLS and CDR2 YYNGEE come from the germline V gene. V was trimmed by 4 bases and J by 6 bases, leaving 13 bases between them. The CDR3 contains 14 residues.

The chain joins TRBV7-9 to TRBJ2-1, with D hard to call. There are 15 residues in the CDR3. Germline assignment: CDR1 SEHNR and CDR2 FQNEAQ (reference sequence). Trimming left V 1 base short and J 4 bases short, with 11 bases between. The CDR3 nucleotides read TGTGCCAGCAGCTTAGTAAGGGAAGGATACAATGAGCAGTTCTTC. Its translation: CASSLVREGYNEQFF.

This chain uses TRBV7-6 with TRBJ1-3; D is unclear. CDR1 SGHVS and CDR2 FNYEAQ come from the germline V gene. The CDR3 length is 13 residues. V shed 6 bases and J shed 2 bases, with 8 bases lying between them. CDR3 bases: TGTGCCAGCAGACCGGCGGCTGGAAACACCATATATTTT. Translating it yields CASRPAAGNTIYF.

The rearrangement links TRBV11-3 to TRBJ2-3; TRBD2 might be the D (7 bases). V lost 3 bases, J lost 1 base, and 11 bases lay in between. The CDR3 has 15 residues. Germline V CDR1 and CDR2: SGHNT, YENEEA. The CDR3 DNA sequence: TGTGCCAGCAGCTTGGGGGGGCTTGGCACAGATACGCAGTATTTT. As protein: CASSLGGLGTDTQYF.

The chain joins TRBV7-2 to TRBJ2-2; 8 bases line up with TRBD1. Germline V gene sequence: CDR1 SGHTA, CDR2 FQGNSA. The CDR3 loop spans 17 amino acids. V lost 7 bases, J lost 4 bases, and 14 bases stayed unmatched. The CDR3 spells CASTPSQGAFGTGELFF. As DNA, the CDR3 is TGTGCCAGCACCCCCAGCCAGGGGGCCTTTGGCACCGGGGAGCTGTTTTTT.

The chain recombines TRBV7-3 with TRBJ2-3, with 11 bases lining up with TRBD2. Germline-derived CDR1 and CDR2 are SGHTA and FQGTGA. V was clipped by 5 bases and J by 3 bases; unmatched bases: 7. The CDR3 contains 16 residues. The CDR3 DNA reads TGTGCCAGCAGCCCTTTAGCGGGGGGGCGAACAGATACGCAGTATTTT. This codes for CASSPLAGGRTDTQYF.

The rearrangement uses TRBV11-2 and TRBJ2-3; weak D call: TRBD2 (5 bases). The length of the CDR3 is 15 residues. V was cut by 7 bases and J by 0 bases, with 14 bases left in between. The germline gives CDR1 SGHAT, CDR2 FQNNGV. CDR3 nucleotide sequence: TGTGCCAGCATCAGAGCGGTAACTAGCACAGATACGCAGTATTTT. This encodes CASIRAVTSTDTQYF.

This CDR3 is CASLGPGETQYF. CDR3 DNA sequence: TGTGCCAGCCTGGGGCCGGGAGAGACCCAGTACTTC. The chain carries TRBV11-3 and TRBJ2-5; D perhaps matches TRBD1 (5 bases). This CDR3 spans 12 amino acids. V gave up 8 bases and J gave up 4 bases, with 11 bases separating them. CDR1 and CDR2 (germline): SGHNT, YENEEA.

This chain joins TRBV28 and TRBJ2-1, with 7 bases lining up with TRBD2. Germline V CDR1 and CDR2: MDHEN, SYDVKM. J lost 9 bases, V lost 4 bases, and 9 bases had no gene match. The CDR3 covers 14 residues. The CDR3: CASSSGRGGAEQFF. In DNA form, the CDR3 reads TGTGCCAGCAGTTCGGGGCGGGGAGGGGCTGAGCAGTTCTTC.

The rearrangement uses TRBV18 and TRBJ2-5; D might be TRBD1 or TRBD2, each matching 6 bases. The CDR3 is 15 residues long. V was clipped by 6 bases and J by 5 bases, with 19 bases between them. Germline CDR1 KGHSH, CDR2 LQKENI. This CDR3 reads CASSPGAGTSETQYF. CDR3 nucleotide sequence: TGTGCCAGCTCTCCGGGGGCAGGGACGTCGGAGACCCAGTACTTC.

The chain joins TRBV4-3 to TRBJ1-4; 8 nucleotides match TRBD1. Germline values: CDR1 LGHNA, CDR2 YSLEER. The CDR3 length is 15 residues. Trimming took 4 bases from V and 0 from J; bases not matched to a gene: 1. CDR3 protein: CASSPTGATNEKLFF. The CDR3 DNA sequence: TGCGCCAGCAGCCCGACAGGGGCAACTAATGAAAAACTGTTTTTT.

V is TRBV9 and J is TRBJ2-3, with TRBD2 identical over 7 bases. The V segment lost 0 bases and the J segment 1 base; nucleotides outside the gene matches: 5. The CDR3 covers 16 residues. Germline CDR1 is SGDLS and CDR2 is YYNGEE. Written as DNA, the CDR3 is TGTGCCAGCAGCGTAGGTGCGGGAGAAGGCACAGATACGCAGTATTTT. Protein: CASSVGAGEGTDTQYF.

Remarks on this clone: Other nucleotide sequences from this sample produce the same CDR3. V gene TRBV5-1 combines with J gene TRBJ2-3, with D perhaps matching TRBD1 (6 bases). The germline V gene has CDR1 SGHRS and CDR2 YFSETQ. The CDR3 sequence is 14 residues long. V dropped 0 bases and J dropped 2 bases, with 7 bases sitting between them. The CDR3 nucleotides read TGCGCCAGCAGCTTGGGGGGGCTCACAGATACGCAGTATTTT. Its translation is CASSLGGLTDTQYF.

The genes are TRBV5-1 and TRBJ2-3; D tentatively reads TRBD1 or TRBD2 (5 bases each). V was shortened by 5 bases and J by 3 bases, with 13 bases between the two germline ends. Per germline, CDR1 SGHRS and CDR2 YFSETQ. The CDR3 consists of 14 residues. For the CDR3, the DNA is TGCGCCAGCAGGTTAGGGACGGAGACAGATACGCAGTATTTT. The encoded protein is CASRLGTETDTQYF.